One sample yielded the 14 T cell receptor beta chains listed below, sequenced in a study of blood T cell repertoires in COVID-19. This table comes from immunoSEQ multiplex PCR, and its TCRdb copy is limited to in-frame clones, with some not included. This table holds 200,000 or so clones, 65% to 85% found once. Sequencing was carried out using PBMCs or T cells enriched from blood (not recorded which). The receptors were gathered from a man aged 35-49 years who had recovered from COVID-19.

The chain joins TRBV5-1 to TRBJ1-2; 11 nucleotides align to TRBD1. This CDR3 spans 12 amino acids. The J segment lost 8 bases and the V segment lost 4 bases, leaving 1 base of the junction unmatched. Germline values: CDR1 SGHRS, CDR2 YFSETQ. The CDR3 DNA follows: TGCGCCAGCAGCCGGACAGGGGGCGGCTACACCTTC. Amino acids: CASSRTGGGYTF.

This chain links TRBV19 with TRBJ1-1; possible D gene TRBD1, 5 bases. The V and J ends lost 1 base and 5 bases respectively, with 8 bases between them. The length of the CDR3 is 13 residues. Germline V gives CDR1 LNHDA, CDR2 SQIVND (reference sequence). The CDR3 here is CASSIVRGTEAFF. Written as DNA, the CDR3 is TGTGCCAGTAGTATAGTTCGGGGGACTGAAGCTTTCTTT.

The rearrangement joins TRBV7-9 to TRBJ1-2; D perhaps matches TRBD1 (6 bases). The CDR3 is made up of 14 amino acids. The ends were cut back, 5 bases at V and 0 bases at J, with 10 bases in the middle. In germline, CDR1 is SEHNR, CDR2 FQNEAQ (reference sequence). DNA for the CDR3: TGTGCCAGCAGCGCGGACAGTTCTAACTATGGCTACACCTTC. It is translated as CASSADSSNYGYTF.

On this clone itself: An end of the junction differs from the germline gene, which may be a read error. The CDR3 spells CASSADRNTEAFF. The CDR3 DNA sequence: TGTGCTAGCAGCGCGGACAGGAACACTGAAGCTTTCTTT. The chain is built from TRBV7-7 and TRBJ1-1, with a tentative D call TRBD1 (6 bases). CDR3 length equals 13 residues. In germline, CDR1 is SSHAT, CDR2 FNYEAQ (reference sequence).

A single count supports this clone. The genes are TRBV15 and TRBJ1-2; no clear D. V was shortened by 0 bases and J by 4 bases, with 9 bases between the two germline ends. Per germline, CDR1 LNHNV and CDR2 YYDKDF (reference sequence). The CDR3 has 14 amino acids. The CDR3 nucleotides are TGTGCCACCAGCAGAGATCAGATCCTCTATGGCTACACCTTC. Encoded protein: CATSRDQILYGYTF.

J is TRBJ2-3 and V is TRBV5-1, with D possibly matching TRBD1 (5 bases). V lost 6 bases to trimming and J lost 3 bases, with 11 bases between them. This CDR3 spans 13 amino acids. CDR1 and CDR2 from the germline V gene are SGHRS and YFSETQ. CDR3 amino acids: CASTRGVTDTQYF. The CDR3 DNA sequence: TGCGCCAGCACAAGGGGTGTGACAGATACGCAGTATTTT. Looking up the rest from reference TRBV5-1 and TRBJ2-3 gives the full variable domain: KAGVTQTPRYLIKTRGQQVTLSCSPISGHRSVSWYQQTPGQGLQFLFEYFSETQRNKGNFPGRFSGRQFSNSRSEMNVSTLELGDSALYLCASTRGVTDTQYFGPGTRLTVL.

This clone was picked up a small number of times. Relative to the germline gene, one junction end is altered; a read error may explain this. The rearrangement uses TRBV6-1 and TRBJ2-7, with D possibly TRBD2 on 6 matching bases. The CDR3 is made up of 15 amino acids. Germline assignment: CDR1 MNHNS and CDR2 SASEGT. CDR3 amino acids: CASREDPGLSYEQYF. The CDR3 region has the DNA TGTGCCAGCAGGGAAGATCCGGGACTGAGCTACGAGCAGTACTTC.

This sequence joins TRBV9 and TRBJ1-1; D unclear. Germline CDR1 and CDR2: SGDLS and YYNGEE. V shed 4 bases and J shed 5 bases, with 12 bases lying between them. The CDR3 loop spans 13 amino acids. The CDR3 loop is CASSSYTGTEAFF. Written as DNA, the CDR3 is TGTGCCAGCAGCTCCTATACGGGGACTGAAGCTTTCTTT.

In the case of this clone: Compared with germline, one end of the junction differs, possibly owing to a read error. This rearrangement joins TRBV23-1 to TRBJ2-7; 7 bases are a match to TRBD2. TRBV23-1 is an open reading frame, and its role is uncertain. The CDR3 runs to 18 residues. CDR3 in DNA: TGCGCCAGCAGTCAATCAGTCATGGGGAGGGAGATCTCCTACAAGCAGTACTTC. It is translated as CASSQSVMGREISYKQYF.

This clone occurred once. The chain combines TRBV3-1 (or the pseudogene TRBV3-2) with TRBJ1-2; D unresolved. V dropped 6 bases and J dropped 7 bases, with 12 bases sitting between them. Germline lookup yields CDR1 LGHDT and CDR2 YNNKEL (reference sequence). The CDR3 loop spans 12 amino acids. The CDR3 reads CASSLKFGGYTF. The CDR3, as DNA: TGTGCCAGCAGTCTAAAGTTTGGTGGCTACACCTTC.

V gene TRBV15 combines with J gene TRBJ2-1; TRBD2 is a possible D gene (6 bases). The CDR3 has 14 amino acids. V lost 4 bases, J lost 4 bases, and 11 bases lay in between. Per the germline V gene, CDR1 is LNHNV and CDR2 is YYDKDF (reference sequence). The CDR3 region is CATSTYGGYNEQFF. Here the CDR3 DNA reads TGTGCCACCAGCACCTACGGAGGGTACAATGAGCAGTTCTTC.

The rearrangement joins TRBV6-5 to TRBJ2-7; 10 bases match TRBD1. Germline V lookup: CDR1 MNHEY, CDR2 SVGAGI. The V and J ends lost 6 bases and 2 bases, in that order; junction bases with no gene match: 4. This CDR3 is 14 amino acids long. The CDR3 is CASRTGTGAYEQYF. CDR3 coding DNA: TGTGCCAGCAGGACCGGGACAGGGGCCTACGAGCAGTACTTC.

The chain links TRBV2 to TRBJ1-5; 7 bases fit TRBD1. Germline CDR1 and CDR2: SNHLY and FYNNEI. The CDR3 is 16 residues long. J gave up 0 bases and V 6 bases, and 8 bases lay outside the gene matches. CDR3 DNA: TGTGCCAGCAGCGACGGGACAGTCAATAGCAATCAGCCCCAGCATTTT. Encoded protein: CASSDGTVNSNQPQHF.

This clone was seen a single time. The chain links TRBV5-6 to TRBJ2-5; D unresolved. Germline V CDR1 and CDR2: SGHDT, YYEEEE. There are 16 residues in the CDR3. Trimming shortened V by 4 bases and J by 5 bases, and 21 bases separated the two germline ends. The CDR3 DNA reads TGTGCCAGCAGCCACCCTCAATGGATCGGGTGGGAGACCCAGTACTTC. This codes for CASSHPQWIGWETQYF.